This T cell receptor (beta chain) was captured in a study of PD-L1 blockade in urothelial cancer (dated by TCRdb to 2016 to 2017). About the full investigation: Every patient began therapy in 2014 and was given atezolizumab 1,200 mg intravenously every 3 weeks. About 90% of the roughly 30 patients were identified as males with urothelial cancer of bladder origin, and a prior smoking history was reported by 18 of 29 patients. An ECOG performance status of 0 or 1 was recorded for the patients, and 0 to 3 prior chemotherapy regimens had been received by the patients. Blood samples were analyzed at two time points: 3 weeks after treatment start (second dose) and 6 weeks after treatment start. Blood samples gave a median of around 140,000 T cells and 82,636 unique TCRs, with a median clonality of approximately 0.078. The study, an exploratory multi-omic analysis, examined somatic, immune and clinical correlates of response to PD-L1 blockade with atezolizumab in urothelial cancer. Pretreatment tumor samples and matched peripheral blood, collected serially before and after atezolizumab treatment, underwent TCR sequencing. Progression-free survival longer than 6 months counted as durable clinical benefit, and TCR features were additionally tested against both progression-free and overall survival. In the same patients, whole exome sequencing and RNA sequencing of pretreatment tumors were performed in addition to TCR sequencing. Ten or so patients reached durable clinical benefit, while 15 to 25 patients did not. Pretreatment blood TCR-seq was available for 27 to 30 patients, at least one posttreatment blood collection was obtained for some 24 patients, and tumor TCR-seq was available for some 24 patients. The investigation overall reported the following: Among patients with durable benefit, tumor-associated TCR clones showed greater expansion in peripheral blood 3 weeks after treatment started (n ≈ 22, p = 0.022). Improved progression-free and overall survival was found to be associated with pretreatment peripheral blood TCR clonality below the median. Small sample size (n ≈ 30) and many exploratory analyses mean the results are intended to be hypothesis-generating.

The CDR3 runs 14 residues from the cysteine to the phenylalanine. CDR3 DNA is the only sequence kept; it has 42 bases, read in frame from the first base. CDR1 LNHDA and CDR2 SQIVND were looked up in the germline V gene (reference sequence). V is shortened by 6 bases, J by 1 base, and the region joining them spans 12 bases. To estimate absolute template abundance from read counts, synthetic TCR analog templates were spiked into each PCR. TCRbeta CDR3 regions were amplified from genomic DNA with bias-controlled V and J gene primers using the immunoSEQ assay. Rearranged TCRbeta segments were sequenced at approximately 20X coverage. As for how the authors treated the data: Sequencing errors were corrected by clustering, and CDR3s were annotated against IMGT so that V, D and J genes could be assigned. Downstream analyses used only productive TCRbeta rearrangements, leaving out any out-of-frame or stop-codon sequences. Clonality was calculated as one minus the Shannon entropy normalized by the log of the number of unique productive sequences. Fisher's exact test with Benjamini-Hochberg correction, at a threshold of adjusted p below 0.01, was used to find clones that differed between time points or between blood and tumor. The table was pulled from immuneACCESS by TCRdb, which kept in-frame rearrangements only. Such tables lose some clones; where checked, under half of the loss comes from unresolved V genes, and the rest has no known cause. That table gives V, J and clone size, and the DNA gave D and trimming. This sample comprises some 60,000 clones, approximately 86% of them detected only once. The top ten hold approximately 2.9% of the sample.

The cohort comprised 30 or so patients with locally advanced or metastatic urothelial carcinoma treated at Memorial Sloan Kettering on a trial protocol. Peripheral blood mononuclear cells were collected pretreatment and during treatment, with between 1 and 8 total time points per patient. The Qiagen DNeasy Blood extraction kit was used to purify genomic DNA from total PBMCs and tumor samples. Collected pretreatment and during treatment, PBMCs were isolated and stored as previously described. About this clone: Its specific antigen is unknown. Per-base qualities were not stored, and no clone one base away is much larger.

This clonotype was sampled from a middle-aged man with urothelial cancer. The sequenced sample was PBMCs, obtained around atezolizumab (anti-PD-L1) treatment. The V gene is TRBV19 and the J gene is TRBJ1-1; there is no confident call for the D gene. The nucleotide sequence is given as TGTGCCAGTAGAGCGGTTGCCTCGAACACTGAAGCTTTCTTT. The resulting protein is CASRAVASNTEAFF.